This TCR beta chain was profiled in a study of blood T cell repertoires in COVID-19. The method was immunoSEQ multiplex PCR; TCRdb's version includes in-frame clones alone and lacks a portion of them. The sample has 150,000 to 200,000 clones; 85% to 90% are singletons. V lost 3 bases and J 2 bases, leaving 17 bases between the germline ends. The CDR3 contains 17 residues. Per the germline V gene, CDR1 is MGHRA and CDR2 is YSYEKL. Adults between roughly 18 and 90 years of age took part from 24 US areas. What was sequenced was PBMCs or T cells enriched from blood (not recorded which). The gene calls are TRBV4-1 and TRBJ1-5; the D gene is possibly TRBD1 (6 bases). The sequence came from a woman in her 50s who had recovered from COVID-19. CDR3 nucleotide sequence: TGCGCCAGCAGCCAGGGACACTGGCCAGAAGGCAATCAGCCCCAGCATTTT. Translated: CASSQGHWPEGNQPQHF.